This is a list of T cell receptor beta chains from one sample in a study of regulatory T cells in long-lasting Graves disease. MiXCR was run by TCRdb on the multiplex PCR reads, yielding one entry per CDR3 protein. The repertoire holds 400,000 or so distinct CDR3 sequences, with less than 25% as singletons. This material consisted of peripheral blood mononuclear cells (PBMCs), taken when the disease was refractory, from a patient treated with antithyroid drugs. Every receptor here comes from a female donor with Graves disease. Both conserved end residues are part of each CDR3. A D gene is named only where the DNA matches it firmly. The size of a clone is reported for some rows only, either as once, few or many, or as a class for expanded clones.

d_call j_call clone_size cdr3_length v_call cdr3_nt cdr3_aa
NA TRBJ2-5 many 16 TRBV20-1 TGCAGTGCCCCGAGGACTAGGGGGATCAAGGGGGAGACCCAGTACTTC CSAPRTRGIKGETQYF
NA TRBJ1-1 NA 13 TRBV10-3 TGTGCCATCAAGGGGACATCGAACACTGAAGCTTTCTTT CAIKGTSNTEAFF
TRBD2 TRBJ2-4 NA 16 TRBV5-4 TGTGCCAGCAGCCACCCCAGGGAGGGGGCCAAAAACATTCAGTACTTC CASSHPREGAKNIQYF
NA TRBJ1-5 few 15 TRBV4-1 TGCGCCAGCAGCCAAGATTCAATATTCAATCAGCCCCAGCATTTT CASSQDSIFNQPQHF
NA TRBJ1-3 few 16 TRBV18 TGTGCCAGCTCACCTTACGGACAGACCTCTGGAAACACCATATATTTT CASSPYGQTSGNTIYF
TRBD1 TRBJ1-1 many 12 TRBV28 TGTGCCAGCAGTCCCGGACAGGGAAAAGCTTTCTTT CASSPGQGKAFF
TRBD1 TRBJ2-5 NA 15 TRBV5-1 TGCGCCAGCAGCTTGGTAACAGGGGGGCGAGAGACCCAGTACTTC CASSLVTGGRETQYF
TRBD1 TRBJ2-7 many 13 TRBV4-2 TGTGCCAGCAGCCAAAGGACAGGCTACGAGCAGTACTTC CASSQRTGYEQYF
NA TRBJ1-1 many 14 TRBV6-5 TGTGCCAGCAGTTCCCCGCAGGGGTGGACTGAAGCTTTCTTT CASSSPQGWTEAFF
TRBD1 TRBJ1-2 NA 15 TRBV4-3 TGCGCCAGCAGCCAAGACATAGAGACAGGGTATGGCTACACCTTC CASSQDIETGYGYTF
TRBD2 TRBJ2-5 many 13 TRBV20-1 TGCAGTGAGGGGACTAGCGGAAAAGAGACCCAGTACTTC CSEGTSGKETQYF
NA TRBJ1-2 many 14 TRBV27 TGTGCCAGCAGTTCCTCCGGGGCGGACTATGGCTACACCTTC CASSSSGADYGYTF
TRBD2 TRBJ2-5 few 16 TRBV28 TGTGCCAGCAGTTCCCCCGATTGGGCGGGAGGGGAGACCCAGTACTTC CASSSPDWAGGETQYF
TRBD2 TRBJ2-5 NA 17 TRBV19 TGTGTCAGTACACCGGGACTAGCGGGAGGGGTACAAGAGACCCAGTACTTC CVSTPGLAGGVQETQYF
TRBD1 TRBJ1-1 many 14 TRBV5-1 TGCGCCAGCAGCCAACGGACAGGTGACACTGAAGCTTTCTTT CASSQRTGDTEAFF
TRBD1 TRBJ2-2 NA 14 TRBV11-1 TGTGCCAGTGGGGACAGCGCGAACACCGGGGAGCTGTTTTTT CASGDSANTGELFF
NA TRBJ2-7 NA 16 TRBV7-8 TGTGCCAGCAGCTTAGGTCACGGGGGCGCGTCCTACGAGCAGTACTTC CASSLGHGGASYEQYF
NA TRBJ1-2 NA 16 TRBV7-2 TGTGCCAGCAGCTTAGTTGTTCAGGGGAGCAACTATGGCTACACCTTC CASSLVVQGSNYGYTF
NA TRBJ2-7 many 12 TRBV7-2 TGTGCCAGCAGTCTGGGGTACTACGAGCAGTACTTC CASSLGYYEQYF
TRBD2 TRBJ2-3 NA 15 TRBV2 TGTGCCAGCAGTGGACTAGCGGGAGCCAGAGATACGCAGTATTTT CASSGLAGARDTQYF
NA TRBJ2-5 few 17 TRBV2 TGTGCCAGCAGACCCCGTGACCACAGGACCGGCCAAGAGACCCAGTACTTC CASRPRDHRTGQETQYF
NA TRBJ1-5 NA 13 TRBV15 TGTGCCACCAGCAGAGGGGGCGGTCAGCCCCAGCATTTT CATSRGGGQPQHF
NA TRBJ1-1 few 15 TRBV10-1 TGCGCCAGCAGTGAGTTCCCCCACAAGAACACTGAAGCTTTCTTT CASSEFPHKNTEAFF
TRBD2 TRBJ2-2 NA 16 TRBV19 TGTGCCACCTGGACTAGCGGGAGAGGGAACACCGGGGAGCTGTTTTTT CATWTSGRGNTGELFF